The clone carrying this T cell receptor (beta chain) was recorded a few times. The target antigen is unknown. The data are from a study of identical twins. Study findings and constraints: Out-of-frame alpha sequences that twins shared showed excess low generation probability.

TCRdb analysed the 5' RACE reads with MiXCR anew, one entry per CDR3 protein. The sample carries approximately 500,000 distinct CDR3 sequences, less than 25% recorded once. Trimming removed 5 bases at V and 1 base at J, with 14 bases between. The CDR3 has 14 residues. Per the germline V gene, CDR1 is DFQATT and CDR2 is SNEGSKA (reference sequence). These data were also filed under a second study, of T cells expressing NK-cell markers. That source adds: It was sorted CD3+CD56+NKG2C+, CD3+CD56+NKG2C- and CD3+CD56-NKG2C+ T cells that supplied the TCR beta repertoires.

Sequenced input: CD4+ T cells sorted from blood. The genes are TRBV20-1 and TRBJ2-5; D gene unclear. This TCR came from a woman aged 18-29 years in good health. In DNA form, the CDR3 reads TGCAGTGCTGGTGAACCATTCCTCCAAGAGACCCAGTACTTC. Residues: CSAGEPFLQETQYF.